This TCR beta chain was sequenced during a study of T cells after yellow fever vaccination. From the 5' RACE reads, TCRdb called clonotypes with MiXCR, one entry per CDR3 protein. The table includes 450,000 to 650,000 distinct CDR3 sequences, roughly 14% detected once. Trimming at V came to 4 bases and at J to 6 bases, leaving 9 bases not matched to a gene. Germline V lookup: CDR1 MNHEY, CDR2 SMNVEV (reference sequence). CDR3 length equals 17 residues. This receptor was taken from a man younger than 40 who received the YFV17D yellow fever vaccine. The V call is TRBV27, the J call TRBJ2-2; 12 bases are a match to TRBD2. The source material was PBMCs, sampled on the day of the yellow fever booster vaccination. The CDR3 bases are TGTGCCAGCAGTTACCTCGGGCTAGCGGGAGGGCCCGGGGAGCTGTTTTTT. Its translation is CASSYLGLAGGPGELFF.